These 29 T cell receptor beta chains originate from one sample sequenced in a study of blood T cell repertoires in COVID-19. Measured with immunoSEQ multiplex PCR; TCRdb has only the in-frame clones, and not every one. This table holds 90,000 to 140,000 clones, approximately 80% found once. Sample: peripheral blood. The receptors originated from a woman of 80 years or more with acute or convalescent COVID-19.

The chain joins TRBV3-1 (or the pseudogene TRBV3-2) to TRBJ2-2; D uncertain. Germline V CDR1 and CDR2: LGHDT, YNNKEL (reference sequence). V was trimmed by 1 base and J by 5 bases, leaving 5 bases between them. The CDR3 extends over 13 amino acids. CDR3 sequence (DNA): TGTGCCAGCAGCCAAGTGACTACCGGGGAGCTGTTTTTT. This codes for CASSQVTTGELFF.

The chain combines TRBV5-1 with TRBJ1-1; no reliable D call. The CDR3 is 15 amino acids. CDR1 is SGHRS and CDR2 is YFSETQ in the germline V gene. Deletions cut 2 bases from V and 5 bases from J, with 16 bases between. CDR3 DNA: TGCGCCAGCAGCTTCGGGGAGAGATCGGGGACTGAAGCTTTCTTT. Protein: CASSFGERSGTEAFF.

This chain connects TRBV4-1 to TRBJ1-3, with D perhaps matching TRBD1 (6 bases). CDR1 is MGHRA, CDR2 YSYEKL, per germline. CDR3 size: 14 residues. V lost 1 base to trimming and J lost 4 bases, with 8 bases between them. The CDR3 loop reads CASSQGGLGNTIYF. CDR3 in DNA: TGCGCCAGCAGCCAAGGGGGGCTCGGAAACACCATATATTTT.

V and J are TRBV5-1 and TRBJ2-1; a weak D match, TRBD2 (6 bases). The CDR3 covers 13 residues. V was shortened by 5 bases and J by 9 bases, with 15 bases between the two germline ends. The germline gives CDR1 SGHRS, CDR2 YFSETQ. The CDR3 is CASRWDSESEQFF. CDR3 bases: TGCGCCAGCAGATGGGACTCTGAGAGTGAGCAGTTCTTC.

The genes are TRBV5-1 and TRBJ2-1, with D hard to call. CDR3 size: 14 residues. Trimming shortened V by 4 bases and J by 3 bases, and 11 bases separated the two germline ends. The V gene's germline CDR1 is SGHRS and CDR2 YFSETQ. CDR3 in DNA: TGCGCCAGCAGCCCTCGGTTTGTCTACAATGAGCAGTTCTTC. Translating gives CASSPRFVYNEQFF.

The chain employs TRBV18 and TRBJ2-1, with D perhaps TRBD2 (6 bases). This CDR3 has 15 residues. Germline V lookup: CDR1 KGHSH, CDR2 LQKENI. Trimming took off 2 bases at V and 4 bases at J, with 12 bases between the two ends. CDR3 residues: CASSPRVAEYNEQFF. The CDR3 DNA reads TGTGCCAGCTCACCAAGGGTAGCGGAATACAATGAGCAGTTCTTC.

The gene calls are TRBV7-2 and TRBJ1-1; 7 bases are shared with TRBD1. Per germline, CDR1 SGHTA and CDR2 FQGNSA. The CDR3 length is 14 residues. Trimming took 2 bases from V and 5 from J; bases not matched to a gene: 5. Here the CDR3 DNA reads TGTGCCAGCAGCTTAAGGGGCAGGGGGACTGAAGCTTTCTTT. Translating it yields CASSLRGRGTEAFF.

The chain couples TRBV7-9 to TRBJ2-4; 8 nucleotides agree with TRBD2. The trim removed 5 bases at V and 0 bases at J, leaving 3 bases unmatched. CDR3 length: 15 residues. The V gene's germline CDR1 is SEHNR and CDR2 FQNEAQ (reference sequence). CDR3: CASSVLAGAKNIQYF. For the CDR3, the DNA is TGTGCCAGCAGCGTTCTAGCGGGAGCCAAAAACATTCAGTACTTC.

The V call is TRBV5-1, the J call TRBJ2-2; the D gene is possibly TRBD1 (5 bases). The germline V and J ends were trimmed by 3 bases and 5 bases, with 11 bases remaining between them. The CDR3 sequence is 14 residues long. Germline V gene data show CDR1 as SGHRS and CDR2 as YFSETQ. The CDR3 sequence is CASSSREGTGELFF. DNA for the CDR3: TGCGCCAGCAGCTCCAGGGAAGGGACCGGGGAGCTGTTTTTT.

The chain recombines TRBV30 with TRBJ1-5; maybe TRBD1 (5 bases). Trimming removed 3 bases at V and 7 bases at J, with 16 bases between. From germline, CDR1 is GTSNPN and CDR2 SVGIG (reference sequence). CDR3 length: 14 residues. The CDR3: CAWSPWQGEQPQHF. The CDR3 nucleotides read TGTGCCTGGAGCCCCTGGCAGGGCGAACAGCCCCAGCATTTT.

V gene TRBV14 combines with J gene TRBJ2-3; 8 bases agree with TRBD1. CDR3 length: 15 residues. With 0 bases clipped from V and 5 bases from J, the junction kept 4 bases outside the gene matches. Looked up from germline, CDR1 is SGHDN and CDR2 is FVKESK. CDR3 nucleotides: TGTGCCAGCAGCCAAGACAGGGGGCATGGAGATACGCAGTATTTT. This codes for CASSQDRGHGDTQYF.

The V gene is TRBV11-2, the J gene TRBJ2-7, with D possibly matching TRBD1 (5 bases). Trimming shortened V by 5 bases and J by 4 bases, and 21 bases separated the two germline ends. The CDR3 is 16 amino acids. Germline V lookup: CDR1 SGHAT, CDR2 FQNNGV. CDR3 region: CASSHIQGSSGYEQYF. CDR3 nucleotide sequence: TGTGCCAGCAGCCACATTCAGGGTTCCTCAGGGTACGAGCAGTACTTC.

The chain combines TRBV11-2 with TRBJ2-7, with D hard to call. Germline CDR1 and CDR2: SGHAT and FQNNGV. This CDR3 has 16 amino acids. V lost 1 base to trimming and J lost 0 bases, with 13 bases between them. CDR3 residues: CASSLVLGLSSYEQYF. Written as DNA, the CDR3 is TGTGCCAGCAGCTTAGTACTGGGCCTGAGCTCCTACGAGCAGTACTTC.

This rearrangement joins TRBV6-5 to TRBJ1-3; possibly TRBD1 for D (6 bases). The CDR3 has 14 residues. The V gene's germline CDR1 is MNHEY and CDR2 SVGAGI. V was pared by 6 bases and J by 1 base, with 10 bases between. CDR3 protein: CASRDTGSGNTIYF. CDR3 nucleotides: TGTGCCAGCAGGGATACAGGGTCTGGAAACACCATATATTTT.

The chain joins TRBV19 to TRBJ2-1; 10 bases are shared with TRBD1. The germline gives CDR1 LNHDA, CDR2 SQIVND (reference sequence). The junction had 14 bases not matched to a gene; V was cut back by 6 bases and J by 6 bases. CDR3 size: 17 residues. CDR3 DNA sequence: TGTGCCAGTAGAGTTACTCCGGGACAGGGGATGATCAATGAGCAGTTCTTC. As protein: CASRVTPGQGMINEQFF.

A few counts support this clone. The chain combines TRBV6-4 with TRBJ2-1; 7 bases fit TRBD2. The CDR3 covers 16 residues. Trimming removed 3 bases from V and 0 bases from J; junction bases left unmatched: 5. Germline V gene data show CDR1 as MRHNA and CDR2 as SNTAGT. CDR3 protein: CASSDSSGSSYNEQFF. Written as DNA, the CDR3 is TGTGCCAGCAGTGATTCTAGCGGAAGCTCCTACAATGAGCAGTTCTTC.

In this sample, this clone turned up a few times. The chain joins TRBV2 to TRBJ2-6, with 12 bases that match TRBD1. Germline V gene sequence: CDR1 SNHLY, CDR2 FYNNEI. Trimming removed 5 bases from V and 1 base from J; junction bases left unmatched: 12. CDR3 length: 20 amino acids. The CDR3 here is CASSWDRGQSPASGANVLTF. The CDR3 DNA reads as TGTGCCAGCAGTTGGGACAGGGGGCAATCCCCGGCTTCTGGGGCCAACGTCCTGACTTTC.

The table lists this clone with a few counts. The chain uses TRBV19 and TRBJ1-2; D is unresolved. The V gene lost 4 bases and the J gene lost 2 bases, with 11 bases spanning the gap. CDR3 length: 14 residues. Germline V gene sequence: CDR1 LNHDA, CDR2 SQIVND (reference sequence). The CDR3 here is CASSTGFENYGYTF. The DNA of the CDR3 is TGTGCCAGTAGTACAGGATTCGAAAACTATGGCTACACCTTC. Together with reference TRBV19 and TRBJ1-2, the CDR3 gives the full variable domain: DGGITQSPKYLFRKEGQNVTLSCEQNLNHDAMYWYRQDPGQGLRLIYYSQIVNDFQKGDIAEGYSVSREKKESFPLTVTSAQKNPTAFYLCASSTGFENYGYTFGSGTRLTVV.

The chain couples TRBV2 to TRBJ2-3; 9 bases align to TRBD2. J gave up 1 base and V 6 bases, and 5 bases lay outside the gene matches. The CDR3 consists of 15 residues. CDR1 is SNHLY and CDR2 is FYNNEI in the germline V gene. The CDR3 nucleotides read TGTGCCAGCAGGGCTAGCGGGATTGGCACAGATACGCAGTATTTT. It is translated as CASRASGIGTDTQYF.

The chain joins TRBV19 to TRBJ2-1, with 7 bases identical to TRBD2. The CDR3 consists of 14 residues. CDR1 LNHDA and CDR2 SQIVND come from the germline V gene (reference sequence). V was clipped by 10 bases and J by 7 bases; unmatched bases: 13. The CDR3 nucleotides read TGTGCCACCTCCTCTGCGGGAGAGAGGAATGAGCAGTTCTTC. Protein product: CATSSAGERNEQFF.

The chain combines TRBV10-1 with TRBJ2-7; 7 bases match TRBD2. The CDR3 covers 13 residues. Germline V gene lookup returns CDR1 WNHNN and CDR2 SYGVQD (reference sequence). V trimming: 3 bases; J trimming: 7 bases; junction bases outside the gene matches: 6. The CDR3 DNA is TGCGCCAGCAGTGATGGGGGGGGTCTGGAGCAGTACTTC. The encoded protein is CASSDGGGLEQYF.

The chain combines TRBV5-4 with TRBJ2-7, with 12 positions matching TRBD2. The CDR3 consists of 14 residues. Trimming took 3 bases from V and 2 from J; bases not matched to a gene: 0. Germline lookup yields CDR1 SGHNT and CDR2 YYREEE (reference sequence). The CDR3 loop is CASSSSGRAYEQYF. As DNA, the CDR3 is TGTGCCAGCAGCTCTAGCGGGAGGGCCTACGAGCAGTACTTC.

The chain uses TRBV20-1 and TRBJ2-1; 8 positions agree with TRBD2. Germline lookup yields CDR1 DFQATT and CDR2 SNEGSKA (reference sequence). With 3 bases clipped from V and 8 bases from J, the junction kept 6 bases outside the gene matches. The CDR3 length is 13 residues. This chain's CDR3 is CSASPGGIDEQFF. The DNA for the CDR3 is TGCAGTGCTAGTCCGGGAGGGATCGATGAGCAGTTCTTC.

V gene TRBV10-1 combines with J gene TRBJ2-1, with TRBD2 identical over 8 bases. This CDR3 has 13 amino acids. CDR1 is WNHNN and CDR2 is SYGVQD in the germline V gene (reference sequence). Trimming at V came to 5 bases and at J to 7 bases, leaving 4 bases not matched to a gene. The DNA for the CDR3 is TGCGCCAGCAGTAGCGGGGGAAATAATGAGCAGTTCTTC. It encodes CASSSGGNNEQFF.

The chain uses TRBV19 and TRBJ2-2; 9 bases are shared with TRBD2. This CDR3 has 16 residues. V shed 10 bases, J shed 5 bases, and the junction held 14 bases outside the gene matches. Germline V CDR1 and CDR2: LNHDA, SQIVND (reference sequence). The CDR3 region has the DNA TGTGCCACCTCCCTCATAGCGGGAGATATTACCGGGGAGCTGTTTTTT. Translation: CATSLIAGDITGELFF.

This chain joins TRBV30 and TRBJ1-4; 7 nucleotides align to TRBD1. CDR1 is GTSNPN, CDR2 SVGIG, per germline (reference sequence). The CDR3 is 16 residues long. Trimming removed 1 base from V and 3 bases from J; junction bases left unmatched: 8. For the CDR3, the DNA is TGTGCCTGGAGTGACGAGACAGGGCGAGCTAATGAAAAACTGTTTTTT. Translation: CAWSDETGRANEKLFF.

The V and J genes are TRBV9 and TRBJ1-3; weak D call: TRBD1 (6 bases). From germline, CDR1 is SGDLS and CDR2 YYNGEE. V lost 3 bases and J 8 bases, leaving 18 bases between the germline ends. CDR3 length equals 15 residues. CDR3: CASSATVGGGDTIYF. As DNA, the CDR3 is TGTGCCAGCAGCGCAACCGTGGGAGGGGGGGACACCATATATTTT.

This clone was observed once. The V gene is TRBV7-2, the J gene TRBJ2-1, with TRBD2 matching over 11 bases. The CDR3 runs 16 residues. Germline V gene lookup returns CDR1 SGHTA and CDR2 FQGNSA. V gave up 1 base and J gave up 4 bases; unmatched junction bases: 3. This chain's CDR3 is CASSLVGTSGYNEQFF. DNA of the CDR3: TGTGCCAGCAGCTTAGTCGGGACTAGCGGATACAATGAGCAGTTCTTC.

The CDR3 DNA follows: TGTGCCAGCAGCTTAGAAAGGGGACAGCCCTACAATGAGCAGTTCTTC. Its protein product is CASSLERGQPYNEQFF. V gene TRBV11-3 combines with J gene TRBJ2-1, with 7 bases lining up with TRBD1. Germline V gene sequence: CDR1 SGHNT, CDR2 YENEEA. The CDR3 covers 16 residues. Trimming removed 0 bases from V and 2 bases from J; junction bases left unmatched: 4.